Below are 21 T cell receptor beta chains sequenced from a single sample in a study of T cell responses to AZD1222 COVID-19 vaccine. Libraries were prepared by immunoSEQ multiplex PCR; TCRdb keeps only in-frame clonotypes and omits some of them. The sample lists approximately 160,000 clones, 94% occurring once. Sequences were derived from peripheral blood, sampled 28 days after the second AZD1222 dose. Receptor source: an adult who received the AZD1222 COVID-19 vaccine.

This clone was counted a single time. CDR3 loop: CASSLDLEGNYGYTF. As DNA, the CDR3 is TGTGCCAGCAGTTTAGATTTAGAAGGGAACTATGGCTACACCTTC. The V and J genes are TRBV28 and TRBJ1-2; D is unclear. The CDR3 has 15 amino acids. Germline V gene sequence: CDR1 MDHEN, CDR2 SYDVKM. Trimming pared 2 bases from V and 2 bases from J, leaving 12 bases between.

This clone came up once. The J gene is TRBJ1-5, the V gene TRBV28; tentative D call: TRBD1 (6 bases). V was cut by 7 bases and J by 5 bases, with 21 bases left in between. Per the germline V gene, CDR1 is MDHEN and CDR2 is SYDVKM. This CDR3 contains 16 residues. The CDR3 protein is CASTLGGGRSYQPQHF. The CDR3 DNA is TGTGCCAGCACACTAGGGGGGGGAAGGTCCTATCAGCCCCAGCATTTT.

The chain recombines TRBV15 with TRBJ2-1; D may be TRBD1 or TRBD2 (5 bases each). V lost 5 bases and J lost 8, with 7 bases in between. The V gene's germline CDR1 is LNHNV and CDR2 YYDKDF (reference sequence). The CDR3 length is 11 residues. The CDR3 here is CATSGGYEQFF. In nucleotides, the CDR3 is TGTGCCACCAGCGGGGGTTATGAGCAGTTCTTC.

The chain is built from TRBV6-6 and TRBJ2-1; 7 bases map to TRBD1. Trimming removed 7 bases from V and 2 bases from J; junction bases left unmatched: 5. The CDR3 has 14 amino acids. In germline, CDR1 is MNHNY, CDR2 SVGAGI (reference sequence). The DNA for the CDR3 is TGTGCCAGCACAAGGACAGGAACCTACAATGAGCAGTTCTTC. This encodes CASTRTGTYNEQFF.

The rearrangement links TRBV6-1 to TRBJ1-2, with TRBD1 as a possible D gene (6 bases). The germline V gene has CDR1 MNHNS and CDR2 SASEGT. V was clipped by 2 bases and J by 0 bases, with 13 bases between them. This CDR3 contains 16 residues. Here the CDR3 DNA reads TGTGCCAGCAGTGAACGAGGGGGGCCAACTAACTATGGCTACACCTTC. Encoded protein: CASSERGGPTNYGYTF.

This clone was picked up one time. The chain recombines TRBV12-1 with TRBJ2-4. TRBV12-1 is an annotated pseudogene. The CDR3 has 14 amino acids. The CDR3, as DNA: TGTGCCAGCAGCTTAGGTCGTACCCCACACATTCAGTACTTC. It codes for CASSLGRTPHIQYF.

V gene TRBV15 combines with J gene TRBJ2-1, with D tentatively TRBD2 (6 bases). The ends were cut back, 4 bases at V and 9 bases at J, with 13 bases in the middle. The CDR3 sequence is 13 residues long. Germline V gene data show CDR1 as LNHNV and CDR2 as YYDKDF (reference sequence). CDR3 coding DNA: TGTGCCACCAGCACGCCCCGGGGGACTGAGCAGTTCTTC. It encodes CATSTPRGTEQFF.

The chain recombines TRBV18 with TRBJ2-2, with 11 bases fitting TRBD2. Germline V gene data show CDR1 as KGHSH and CDR2 as LQKENI. This CDR3 is built from 16 residues. J was trimmed by 4 bases and V by 4 bases; bases with no gene match: 5. CDR3 region: CASSRIAGGSTGELFF. CDR3 bases: TGTGCCAGCTCACGTATAGCGGGAGGGAGCACCGGGGAGCTGTTTTTT.

This chain uses TRBV7-8 with TRBJ2-7, with D possibly called TRBD1 or TRBD2 (7 bases each). The germline V gene encodes CDR1 SGHVS and CDR2 FQNEAQ. V shed 3 bases and J shed 6 bases, with 21 bases lying between them. CDR3 length equals 16 residues. CDR3 protein: CASSFQGGRTSGEQYF. The CDR3 DNA reads TGTGCCAGCAGCTTTCAGGGGGGGAGGACGTCGGGCGAGCAGTACTTC. The full variable domain, in which reference TRBV7-8 and TRBJ2-7 provide the parts outside the CDR3, is GAGVSQSPRYKVAKRGQDVALRCDPISGHVSLFWYQQALGQGPEFLTYFQNEAQLDKSGLPSDRFFAERPEGSVSTLKIQRTQQEDSAVYLCASSFQGGRTSGEQYFGPGTRLTVT.

The chain employs TRBV11-2 and TRBJ2-7; 8 positions agree with TRBD1. The CDR3 extends over 13 amino acids. Germline CDR1 reads SGHAT; CDR2 reads FQNNGV. Germline trimming cut 5 bases from V and 3 bases from J; bases unmatched to any gene: 3. CDR3 nucleotides: TGTGCCAGCAGCCGGACAGGGAGCTACGAGCAGTACTTC. Its translation: CASSRTGSYEQYF.

The V call is TRBV10-3, the J call TRBJ2-7; 7 nucleotides agree with TRBD2. The CDR3 spans 14 residues. CDR1 and CDR2 (germline): ENHRY, SYGVKD. Germline trimming cut 3 bases from V and 0 bases from J; bases unmatched to any gene: 2. The chain's CDR3 is CAISESGTSYEQYF. The CDR3 DNA is TGTGCCATCAGTGAAAGCGGGACCTCCTACGAGCAGTACTTC.

CDR3 nucleotide sequence: TGTGCCAGCAGTGACGGGCGGGACACTGAAGCTTTCTTT. This gives the protein CASSDGRDTEAFF. V and J are TRBV2 and TRBJ1-1, with D uncertain. Germline V gene lookup returns CDR1 SNHLY and CDR2 FYNNEI. The CDR3 has 13 amino acids. V lost 3 bases, J lost 3 bases, and 8 bases lay in between.

The chain recombines TRBV6-5 with TRBJ2-7; D perhaps matches TRBD2 (6 bases). Trimming took 10 bases from V and 7 from J, leaving 14 bases between them. Germline CDR1 is MNHEY and CDR2 is SVGAGI. The CDR3 sequence is 11 residues long. CDR3 sequence (DNA): TGTGCCACCGATGGGGGGTCGGAGCAGTACTTC. Translation gives CATDGGSEQYF.

V and J are TRBV4-3 and TRBJ2-3; 7 bases fit TRBD2. Germline V lookup: CDR1 LGHNA, CDR2 YSLEER. Trimming cost V 0 bases and J 8 bases; bases outside gene matches: 8. The length of the CDR3 is 15 residues. Written as DNA, the CDR3 is TGCGCCAGCAGCCAAGATCTATCGGGAGGAGCTACGCAGTATTTT. Protein product: CASSQDLSGGATQYF.

The rearrangement uses TRBV7-3 and TRBJ1-1; D gene ambiguous. Trimming stripped 3 bases from V and 3 bases from J, with 5 bases between. The CDR3 is 12 amino acids. Per germline, CDR1 SGHTA and CDR2 FQGTGA. In nucleotides, the CDR3 is TGTGCCAGCAGCTTCGGCTACACTGAAGCTTTCTTT. This gives the protein CASSFGYTEAFF. Full variable domain (missing parts from reference TRBV7-3 and TRBJ1-1): GAGVSQTPSNKVTEKGKYVELRCDPISGHTALYWYRQSLGQGPEFLIYFQGTGAADDSGLPNDRFFAVRPEGSVSTLKIQRTERGDSAVYLCASSFGYTEAFFGQGTRLTVV.

The chain uses TRBV28 and TRBJ1-2, with unresolved D. The CDR3 has 15 residues. The V end was cut by 4 bases, the J end by 4 bases, with 16 bases between. Per germline, CDR1 MDHEN and CDR2 SYDVKM. The CDR3 DNA is TGTGCCAGCAGTTCTCAATACAGCCAGAGCTATGGCTACACCTTC. Amino acids: CASSSQYSQSYGYTF.

The V gene is TRBV25-1, the J gene TRBJ1-2; the D is unclear. With 6 bases removed from V and 2 bases from J, the gap between germline ends came to 16 bases. CDR1 and CDR2 from the germline V gene are MGHDK and SYGVNS. The CDR3 spans 15 residues. The CDR3 region is CASSLGGSGNYGYTF. The CDR3 DNA sequence: TGTGCCAGCAGCCTCGGCGGGTCGGGCAACTATGGCTACACCTTC.

CDR3 amino acids: CASSLYGVSNYGYTF. The CDR3 DNA follows: TGTGCCAGCAGCTTATACGGCGTATCTAACTATGGCTACACCTTC. The chain couples TRBV5-4 to TRBJ1-2; D is unclear. The V and J ends lost 2 bases and 0 bases respectively, with 11 bases between them. Germline-derived CDR1 and CDR2 are SGHNT and YYREEE (reference sequence). The CDR3 has 15 residues. Full variable domain (missing parts from reference TRBV5-4 and TRBJ1-2): ETGVTQSPTHLIKTRGQQVTLRCSSQSGHNTVSWYQQALGQGPQFIFQYYREEENGRGNFPPRFSGLQFPNYSSELNVNALELDDSALYLCASSLYGVSNYGYTFGSGTRLTVV.

The V and J genes are TRBV19 and TRBJ2-7, with TRBD2 matching 11 bases. J lost 12 bases, V lost 4 bases, and 8 bases had no gene match. This CDR3 contains 13 residues. Per germline, CDR1 LNHDA and CDR2 SQIVND (reference sequence). This CDR3 reads CASSSHLAGGRYF. The CDR3 DNA reads TGTGCCAGTAGTAGCCATCTAGCGGGAGGCCGGTACTTC.

The J gene is TRBJ2-3, the V gene TRBV6-5, with a weak D call TRBD2 (6 bases). V was cut by 5 bases and J by 8 bases, with 20 bases left in between. Germline CDR1 is MNHEY and CDR2 is SVGAGI. The CDR3 consists of 15 residues. CDR3 amino acids: CASSPGEEGSGTQYF. The CDR3 DNA follows: TGTGCCAGCAGTCCAGGTGAGGAGGGCTCCGGTACGCAGTATTTT.

CDR3 in amino acids: CASSPGLVTEAFF. CDR3 DNA: TGTGCCAGCTCACCCGGACTAGTGACTGAAGCTTTCTTT. The chain combines TRBV18 with TRBJ1-1; the D is unclear. Per the germline V gene, CDR1 is KGHSH and CDR2 is LQKENI. The CDR3 has 13 amino acids. V was pared by 3 bases and J by 5 bases, with 10 bases between.